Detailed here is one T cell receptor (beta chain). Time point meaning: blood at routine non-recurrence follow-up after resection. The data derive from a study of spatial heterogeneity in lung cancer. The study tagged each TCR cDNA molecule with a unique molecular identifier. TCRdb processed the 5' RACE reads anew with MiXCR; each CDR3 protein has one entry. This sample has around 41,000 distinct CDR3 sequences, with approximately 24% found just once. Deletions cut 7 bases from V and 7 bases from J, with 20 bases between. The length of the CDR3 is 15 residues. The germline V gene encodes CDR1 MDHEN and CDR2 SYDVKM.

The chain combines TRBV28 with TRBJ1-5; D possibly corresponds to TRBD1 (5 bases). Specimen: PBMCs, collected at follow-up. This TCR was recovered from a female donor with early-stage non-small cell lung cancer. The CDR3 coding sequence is TGTGCCAGCACTGGGACCGCCGAGACTCGACAGCCCCAGCATTTT. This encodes CASTGTAETRQPQHF. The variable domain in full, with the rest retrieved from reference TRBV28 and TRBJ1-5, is DVKVTQSSRYLVKRTGEKVFLECVQDMDHENMFWYRQDPGLGLRLIYFSYDVKMKEKGDIPEGYSVSREKKERFSLILESASTNQTSMYLCASTGTAETRQPQHFGDGTRLSIL.